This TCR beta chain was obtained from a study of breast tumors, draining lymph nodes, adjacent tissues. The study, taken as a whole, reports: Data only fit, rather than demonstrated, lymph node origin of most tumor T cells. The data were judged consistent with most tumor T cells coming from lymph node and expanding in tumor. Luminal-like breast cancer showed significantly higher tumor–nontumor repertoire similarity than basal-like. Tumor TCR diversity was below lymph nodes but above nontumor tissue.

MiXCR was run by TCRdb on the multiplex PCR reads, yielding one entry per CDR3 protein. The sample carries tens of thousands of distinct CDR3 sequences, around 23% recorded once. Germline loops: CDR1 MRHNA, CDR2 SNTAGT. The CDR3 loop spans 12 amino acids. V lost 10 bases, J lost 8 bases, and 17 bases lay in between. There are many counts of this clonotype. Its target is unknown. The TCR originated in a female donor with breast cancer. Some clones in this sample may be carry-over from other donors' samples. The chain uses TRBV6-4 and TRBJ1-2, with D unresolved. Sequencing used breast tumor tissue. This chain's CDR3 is CANRRRRGGYTF. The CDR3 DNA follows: TGTGCCAACAGACGGAGACGGGGAGGCTACACCTTC.